This TCR beta chain was captured in a study of beta chain features in type 1 diabetes (dated by TCRdb to 2017 to 2018). With regard to the full study: Mean age, gender distribution, total cell number and subset yield were not different between patients and healthy donors. Regulatory and stem cell-like memory subsets were isolated from only 8 patients and roughly 8 healthy donors, whereas naive and central memory subsets came from all 28 donors. A total of under 120,000,000 sorted cells were examined across all samples, and RNA yield correlated strongly with the number of cells per subset. In the study, TCRB repertoires of sorted circulating CD4+ T cell subsets from recently diagnosed type 1 diabetes patients were compared with those of matched healthy donors. Paper-wide results and their limitations: Because cDNA rather than genomic DNA was sequenced, highly expressing activated cells could have been over-represented, although no difference in activation and CD3 levels was found between groups. Because the HLA sub-analyses included only small numbers of individuals, any influence of HLA type on TCRB rearrangement was left unresolved. Shorter templates might be favored by PCR, yet because patient and control samples were amplified and corrected together, any such skew would affect both groups equally. At VDJ recombination sites, patients with type 1 diabetes made fewer insertions and deleted more nucleotides, a pattern implying thymic rearrangement abnormalities. Naive, central memory and regulatory TCRB repertoires appeared to be more similar among patients than among healthy donors. A moderate but significant shortening of TCRB CDR3 length was observed in type 1 diabetes patients in all four CD4+ subsets.

A single peripheral blood draw of approximately 100 mL on average was collected from each donor into heparinised tubes. Naive, central memory, regulatory and stem cell-like memory CD4+ T cells were sorted on a BD FACSAria II using a panel including CD45RO, CCR7, CD25, CD127, CD95 and CD27. Purity was above 95% for every sorted population. PBMCs were isolated right away by Lymphoprep density gradient centrifugation and were stained directly, without culture. To minimize batch effects, samples were stained and sorted in pairs, one healthy donor with one patient per experiment. The entire amount of isolated RNA was reverse transcribed using the High Capacity cDNA Reverse Transcription Kit, so the sequenced TCRB transcripts were expressed ones. Deep immunoSEQ sequencing was applied to naive, central memory and regulatory T cell samples, giving an average of around 4 million total reads per sample. Sorted cells were lysed in RLT buffer, and RNA was extracted using DNase-treated RNeasy Micro or Mini kits according to cell number. To prevent cross-contamination, each cell subset was processed individually, whereas patient and healthy donor samples were processed jointly. The immunoSEQ multiplex PCR was used to amplify TCRB sequences from cDNA, yielding 87-bp fragments that span the CDR3 region. The amplicons were sequenced using the Illumina HiSeq platform. The authors processed their data as follows. Synthetic template baselines were used to correct PCR bias computationally, reads within Hamming distance 2 were collapsed together, and singletons that could not be merged were discarded. By aligning reads against IMGT, V, D and J genes, CDR3 length, and insertions or deletions at six rearrangement sites were assigned. Within each subset, clonotype counts were normalized to sorted cell number, after which true diversity and Gini coefficients were computed with the tcR R package. The overlap coefficient, calculated on TCRB nucleotide sequences, was used to quantify repertoire sharing. Drawn from immuneACCESS, this table holds only the in-frame rearrangements with V and J called that TCRdb kept. Clones are partly lost; checked studies trace under half to an unresolved V gene and leave the rest unexplained. The V and J calls and clone size are taken from that table; D and trimming were inferred from the DNA. The sample includes approximately 150,000 clones, with about 13% observed a single time. The ten largest clones take up roughly 1.3% of the sample.

About this clone: No antigen is known for it. There are no base qualities to consult, and no much larger clone falls within one base.

The junction shows trimming of 4 bases on V and 7 bases on J, plus 10 bases between the germline ends. The CDR3 has 12 amino acids, counting the end cysteine and phenylalanine. The sequence is cut down to CDR3 DNA, 36 bases in frame from base 1. The germline V gene (reference sequence) specifies WNHNN as CDR1 and SYGVQD as CDR2. Sample: central memory CD4+ T cells from blood. The rearranged segments are TRBV10-1 and TRBJ1-1; TRBD1 might be the D gene, on 5 matching bases. The TCR comes from a man aged 18 to 30 with type 1 diabetes. The nucleotide sequence is TGCGCCAGCAGTGCCTCAGGGCTTGAAGCTTTCTTT. Protein translation: CASSASGLEAFF.